The entry below gives a single TCR beta chain sequence along with its context. The sample comes from a study of blood T cell repertoires in COVID-19. The overall study: Some COVID-19 samples were acute and others convalescent; all came from the United States, Italy and Spain. In each case, the material was cDNA or gDNA derived from T cells, B-cell-depleted T cells, or PBMCs.

The CDR3 is made up of 19 amino acids. Germline V gene sequence: CDR1 SGHVS, CDR2 FQNEAQ. The J segment lost 1 base and the V segment lost 3 bases, leaving 5 bases of the junction unmatched. Original data processing: Researchers report that nucleated cell counts were estimated from reference gene primer amplification. Only in-frame clones appear in the TCRdb table, and some are missing; sequencing was by immunoSEQ multiplex PCR. The V and J calls and the clone size are those of that table, but D and trimming were determined from the DNA. The sample comprises some 65,000 clones, less than 90% of which are singletons, and just under 3% rests with the top ten.

The source is a man older than 75 with acute or convalescent COVID-19. J is TRBJ2-2 and V is TRBV7-8; 16 bases align to TRBD2. Sequencing used peripheral blood. The CDR3 protein is CASSLGLAGGPLNTGELFF. CDR3 nucleotide sequence: TGTGCCAGCAGCTTGGGACTAGCGGGAGGGCCCCTGAACACCGGGGAGCTGTTTTTT.